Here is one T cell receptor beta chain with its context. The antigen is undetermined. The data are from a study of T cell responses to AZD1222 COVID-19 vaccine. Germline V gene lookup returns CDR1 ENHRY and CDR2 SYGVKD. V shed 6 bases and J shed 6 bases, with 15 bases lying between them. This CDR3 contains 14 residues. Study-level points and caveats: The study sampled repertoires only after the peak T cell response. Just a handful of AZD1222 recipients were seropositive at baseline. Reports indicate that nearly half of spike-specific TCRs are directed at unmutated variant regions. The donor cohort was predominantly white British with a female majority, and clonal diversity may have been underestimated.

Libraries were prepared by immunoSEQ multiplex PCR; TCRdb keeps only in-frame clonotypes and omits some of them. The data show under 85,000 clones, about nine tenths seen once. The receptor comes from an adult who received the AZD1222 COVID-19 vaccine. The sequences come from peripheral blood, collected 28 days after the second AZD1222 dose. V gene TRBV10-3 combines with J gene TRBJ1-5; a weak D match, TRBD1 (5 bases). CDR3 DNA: TGTGCCATCAGCGAACTAGGGGAAGGTCAGCCCCAGCATTTT. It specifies CAISELGEGQPQHF.